The clone carrying this TCR beta chain showed up just a few times. The antigen remains undetermined. The source of the sample is a study of T cell repertoires in cytomegalovirus infection. Study-level background: Matching HLA type, along with CMV infection, was indicated by public TCR beta signatures. Study-wide results and caveats: Accumulated public TCR beta family frequency recognized individuals carrying CMV together with the relevant HLA. Predominance within the ex vivo response was attributable to HLA-C-restricted CMV-specific TCR beta clonotypes.

TCRdb re-derived calls from the reads in MiXCR, one entry per CDR3 protein. Of more than 400,000 distinct CDR3 sequences listed, about 26% are singletons. The CDR3 totals 16 residues. Germline CDR1 SGHTA, CDR2 FQGNSA. V lost 2 bases and J lost 5, with 17 bases in between. This sequence joins TRBV7-2 and TRBJ2-3; unclear D gene. The sample comprised PBMCs. This clonotype was obtained from a human donor in good health (CMV status not recorded). Some clones in this sample may be carry-over from other donors' samples. The DNA of the CDR3 is TGTGCCAGCAGCTTATTCGGCGTCGTTTACGAAGATACGCAGTATTTT. Residues: CASSLFGVVYEDTQYF.